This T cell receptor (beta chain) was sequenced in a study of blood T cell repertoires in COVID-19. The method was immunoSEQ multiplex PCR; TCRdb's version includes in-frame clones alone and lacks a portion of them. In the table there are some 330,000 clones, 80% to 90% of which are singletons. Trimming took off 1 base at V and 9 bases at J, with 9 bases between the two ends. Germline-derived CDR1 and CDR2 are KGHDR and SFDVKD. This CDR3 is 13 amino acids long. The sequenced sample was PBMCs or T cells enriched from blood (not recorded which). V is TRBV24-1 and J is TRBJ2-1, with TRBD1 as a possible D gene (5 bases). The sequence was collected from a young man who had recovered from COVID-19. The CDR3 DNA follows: TGTGCCACCAGTGATTTTTCGACAGCTGAGCAGTTCTTC. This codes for CATSDFSTAEQFF.